These 21 T cell receptor beta chains originate from one sample sequenced in a study of CD8 T cells in ankylosing spondylitis. No antigen is known for these receptors. Study-level findings and limits: Within ankylosing spondylitis blood, a TCR beta motif made up of under 10 highly homologous variants appeared to be characteristic.

Via MiXCR, TCRdb re-called the 5' RACE reads, giving one row per CDR3 protein. This sample has fewer than 550,000 distinct CDR3 sequences; roughly 5.2% occur once, and the top ten carry 3% to 4%. Sequenced: blood, either unsorted or a sorted T cell fraction (not recorded which). These receptors all stem from a male donor with ankylosing spondylitis.

This clonotype was seen more than once but under ten times. The rearrangement links TRBV7-2 to TRBJ2-1; D unresolved. The CDR3 covers 14 residues. The germline CDR1 and CDR2 sequences are SGHTA and FQGNSA. Trimming removed 5 bases from V and 0 bases from J, with 8 bases in between. Written as DNA, the CDR3 is TGTGCCAGCAGCCCGCTCGACTCCTACAATGAGCAGTTCTTC. Its protein is CASSPLDSYNEQFF.

This clonotype was seen repeatedly, ten times or more. The V gene is TRBV29-1, the J gene TRBJ1-2; D gene uncertain. Trimming stripped 4 bases from V and 0 bases from J, with 3 bases between. The length of the CDR3 is 11 residues. CDR1 and CDR2 (germline): SQVTM, ANQGSEA. Here the CDR3 reads CSVVANYGYTF. The CDR3 region has the DNA TGCAGCGTTGTAGCTAACTATGGCTACACCTTC.

As for this clonotype: A much larger clone lies one base from this, so it may be a read error. The rearrangement links TRBV5-6 to TRBJ2-3, with TRBD1 identical over 9 bases. The germline V gene encodes CDR1 SGHDT and CDR2 YYEEEE. The CDR3 runs to 15 residues. The CDR3 DNA is TGTGCCAGCAGAAAGACAGGGGGAAAAACAGATACGCATTATTTT. Translation gives CASRKTGGKTDTHYF.

The V gene is TRBV5-1, the J gene TRBJ2-7; D possibly corresponds to TRBD2 (5 bases). The CDR3 covers 19 residues. In germline, CDR1 is SGHRS, CDR2 YFSETQ. The V end was cut by 2 bases, the J end by 0 bases, with 24 bases between. The CDR3 loop reads CASSLSLSVSRAFSYEQYF. CDR3 DNA: TGCGCCAGCAGCTTATCACTTAGCGTTTCACGGGCCTTCTCCTACGAGCAGTACTTC.

V gene TRBV5-1 combines with J gene TRBJ1-1, with D unresolved. Trimming shortened V by 0 bases and J by 3 bases, and 18 bases separated the two germline ends. Germline V gene lookup returns CDR1 SGHRS and CDR2 YFSETQ. The CDR3 is made up of 17 amino acids. CDR3 sequence: CASSLEGPTGGYTEAFF. The CDR3 DNA is TGCGCCAGCAGCTTGGAAGGACCGACGGGAGGGTACACTGAAGCTTTCTTT.

Ten or more counts support this clonotype. The chain recombines TRBV5-1 with TRBJ1-2, with D perhaps matching TRBD1 (6 bases). V lost 4 bases, J lost 4 bases, and 17 bases lay in between. The CDR3 consists of 15 residues. CDR1 and CDR2 (germline): SGHRS, YFSETQ. The DNA for the CDR3 is TGCGCCAGCAGCCAACGCGACAGGACCTCCTATGGCTACACCTTC. Its protein is CASSQRDRTSYGYTF.

This clonotype has only a few counts. The chain employs TRBV7-9 and TRBJ2-4; a weak D match, TRBD2 (5 bases). Germline-derived CDR1 and CDR2 are SEHNR and FQNEAQ (reference sequence). There are 12 residues in the CDR3. V lost 6 bases and J lost 7, with 10 bases in between. The CDR3 spells CASRDRGNIQYF. The CDR3 DNA reads as TGTGCCAGCAGAGACCGGGGTAACATTCAGTACTTC.

The sample holds many counts of this clonotype. This rearrangement joins TRBV15 to TRBJ2-3; a weak D match, TRBD2 (5 bases). V was trimmed by 0 bases and J by 2 bases, leaving 12 bases between them. The germline CDR1 and CDR2 sequences are LNHNV and YYDKDF (reference sequence). The CDR3 is 16 amino acids. The CDR3, as DNA: TGTGCCACCAGCAGAGATTACGAGCGGTTCACAGATACGCAGTATTTT. Translation gives CATSRDYERFTDTQYF.

In this sample, this clonotype turned up many times. The chain couples TRBV20-1 to TRBJ2-2; D possibly corresponds to TRBD1 (5 bases). V lost 6 bases, J lost 3 bases, and 11 bases lay in between. Germline CDR1 and CDR2: DFQATT and SNEGSKA (reference sequence). CDR3 length equals 13 residues. CDR3 protein: CSAARGHTGELFF. CDR3 sequence (DNA): TGCAGTGCAGCTAGGGGCCACACCGGGGAGCTGTTTTTT.

This clonotype was recorded many times. The gene calls are TRBV11-2 and TRBJ2-1; D is perhaps TRBD2 (5 bases). The length of the CDR3 is 14 residues. Trimming stripped 8 bases from V and 4 bases from J, with 15 bases between. Germline lookup yields CDR1 SGHAT and CDR2 FQNNGV. CDR3 amino acids: CASYASWEYNEQFF. CDR3 bases: TGTGCCAGCTACGCCTCCTGGGAGTACAATGAGCAGTTCTTC.

This clonotype was recorded at least ten times. V usage is TRBV20-1 and J usage is TRBJ2-1, with 7 bases fitting TRBD1. After removal of 4 bases from V and 4 bases from J, the junction contained 4 bases not matched to a gene. The CDR3 covers 13 residues. CDR1 is DFQATT and CDR2 is SNEGSKA in the germline V gene (reference sequence). CDR3 sequence reads: CSATRQGYNEQFF. In DNA form, the CDR3 reads TGCAGTGCTACCCGACAGGGTTACAATGAGCAGTTCTTC.

There are many counts of this clonotype. This rearrangement joins TRBV28 to TRBJ2-7; either TRBD1 or TRBD2 may fit D (5 bases each). This CDR3 comprises 16 residues. V was clipped by 5 bases and J by 0 bases, with 17 bases between them. CDR1 and CDR2 (germline): MDHEN, SYDVKM. The CDR3 DNA follows: TGTGCCAGCAGTCGAAACTCGTGGGACGTCTCCTACGAGCAGTACTTC. Its translation is CASSRNSWDVSYEQYF. The full variable domain, rest sourced from reference TRBV28 and TRBJ2-7, is DVKVTQSSRYLVKRTGEKVFLECVQDMDHENMFWYRQDPGLGLRLIYFSYDVKMKEKGDIPEGYSVSREKKERFSLILESASTNQTSMYLCASSRNSWDVSYEQYFGPGTRLTVT.

There are many counts of this clonotype. This chain joins TRBV11-2 and TRBJ2-5, with 10 bases aligning to TRBD2. The length of the CDR3 is 17 residues. Trimming cost V 5 bases and J 1 base; bases outside gene matches: 10. Germline-derived CDR1 and CDR2 are SGHAT and FQNNGV. Here the CDR3 reads CASSQREGRFFQETQYF. Here the CDR3 DNA reads TGTGCCAGCAGCCAGCGGGAGGGCCGTTTTTTCCAAGAGACCCAGTACTTC.

Many counts were recorded for this clonotype. The chain has TRBV7-2 and TRBJ1-5; D is possibly TRBD1 (5 bases). The germline V gene has CDR1 SGHTA and CDR2 FQGNSA. CDR3 size: 15 residues. The V and J ends lost 5 bases and 0 bases respectively, with 11 bases between them. The CDR3 region has the DNA TGTGCCAGCAGCCTCCGACAGTATAGCAATCAGCCCCAGCATTTT. Translating gives CASSLRQYSNQPQHF.

This clonotype occurred many times. This chain joins TRBV9 and TRBJ1-1; D is possibly TRBD1 (6 bases). The CDR3 sequence is 16 residues long. The germline CDR1 and CDR2 sequences are SGDLS and YYNGEE. Trimming removed 4 bases from V and 1 base from J, with 17 bases in between. For the CDR3, the DNA is TGTGCCAGCAGCACCTGGGGGGCAGGATCGAACACTGAAGCTTTCTTT. This codes for CASSTWGAGSNTEAFF.

This clonotype was detected many times. The chain is built from TRBV4-3 and TRBJ2-7; no clear D. CDR1 and CDR2 from the germline V gene are LGHNA and YSLEER. The CDR3 extends over 14 amino acids. V lost 1 base and J lost 2, with 9 bases in between. CDR3 sequence (DNA): TGCGCCAGCAGCCAAGCTCGCCAAACCTACGAGCAGTACTTC. It yields the protein CASSQARQTYEQYF.

This clonotype was detected many times. This chain links TRBV7-9 with TRBJ2-2; weak D call: TRBD1 (6 bases). The germline CDR1 and CDR2 sequences are SEHNR and FQNEAQ (reference sequence). Trimming removed 6 bases from V and 0 bases from J, with 11 bases in between. This CDR3 region has 15 residues. DNA of the CDR3: TGTGCCAGCAGACCACAGGGACCGAACACCGGGGAGCTGTTTTTT. Protein: CASRPQGPNTGELFF.

V is TRBV12-3 or TRBV12-4 and J is TRBJ2-7; D ambiguous. V was pared by 1 base and J by 4 bases, with 11 bases between. This CDR3 contains 14 residues. CDR3 nucleotide sequence: TGTGCCAGCAGTTTAGTTGGGCGGCGATACGAGCAGTACTTC. Protein product: CASSLVGRRYEQYF.

This clonotype was seen a handful of times. The junction departs from the called germline gene at one end, perhaps through a read error. The J gene is TRBJ2-2, the V gene TRBV7-2; 8 bases align to TRBD1. This CDR3 is 13 amino acids long. Germline loops: CDR1 SGHTA, CDR2 FQGNSA. Here the CDR3 reads CASNLPGQGRLFF. DNA of the CDR3: TGTGCCAGCAACTTACCCGGACAGGGAAGGCTGTTTTTT.

At least ten counts were recorded for this clonotype. The V call is TRBV14, the J call TRBJ2-7; 8 nucleotides align to TRBD2. The V gene's germline CDR1 is SGHDN and CDR2 FVKESK. With V trimmed by 0 bases and J by 9 bases, 10 bases remained unmatched. The CDR3 sequence is 15 residues long. The DNA of the CDR3 is TGTGCCAGCAGCCAAGAATTGGGACTAGAGACGGCGCAGTACTTC. Protein sequence: CASSQELGLETAQYF.

This clonotype was counted many times. The chain combines TRBV5-5 with TRBJ1-5, with a weak D call TRBD1 (5 bases). CDR1 is SGHKS and CDR2 is YYEKEE in the germline V gene (reference sequence). CDR3 length equals 14 residues. The germline V and J ends were trimmed by 6 bases and 3 bases, with 13 bases remaining between them. The CDR3 sequence: CASNPGGNNQPQHF. The CDR3 DNA is TGTGCCAGCAACCCGGGGGGAAACAATCAGCCCCAGCATTTT.